Below, one T cell receptor beta chain is given with its context. What it binds is not known. This was a deep-level run. Only in-frame clones appear in the TCRdb table, and some are missing; sequencing was by immunoSEQ multiplex PCR. This sample has 2 million to 2.5 million clones, with nearly 97% found just once. This record belongs to a study of shared clonotypes between healthy human individuals. Background on the study: Researchers assigned three CD4 naive, three CD4 memory, two CD8 naive and one CD8 memory plate to each donor. Points from the study as a whole: In general, naive subsets displayed greater estimated richness than memory subsets did.

This sequence was found in a man aged 18 to 35 in good health. What was sequenced was naive CD4+ T cells sorted from blood. Documented subset: CD45RA+ positively selected.

The CDR3 spells CASSQVGSLGNTEAFF. In nucleotides, the CDR3 is TGCGCCAGCAGCCAAGTGGGGTCCTTGGGAAACACTGAAGCTTTCTTT. V usage is TRBV4-1 and J usage is TRBJ1-1, with D hard to call. The CDR3 totals 16 residues. V lost 1 base to trimming and J lost 2 bases, with 14 bases between them. The germline CDR1 and CDR2 sequences are MGHRA and YSYEKL.